Listed below are T cell receptor beta chains from one sample, sequenced in a study of cytomegalovirus exposure and HLA in healthy donors. Assay: immunoSEQ multiplex PCR; the TCRdb copy retains only in-frame clones and omits some. Here the sample spans about 130,000 clones, approximately 80% being singletons. Sample: PBMCs. The source of these receptors is a man in his forties or fifties in good health and CMV-seronegative. CDR3s include the opening cysteine and the closing phenylalanine or tryptophan.

V: TRBV4-2
length: 15
J: TRBJ1-5
CDR3: CASSQGRDSDQPQHF

V: TRBV11-2
length: 18
J: TRBJ1-6
CDR3: CASSLAEQGPSYNSPLHF

V: TRBV19
length: 15
J: TRBJ2-5
CDR3: CASSISRTSGSAQYF

V: TRBV5-1
length: 14
J: TRBJ2-5
CDR3: CASSLGGQQETQYF

V: TRBV7-9
length: 16
J: TRBJ1-4
CDR3: CASSLVTVTTNEKLFF

V: TRBV14
length: 15
J: TRBJ2-1
CDR3: CASSPGLAVDNEQFF

V: TRBV5-6
length: 16
J: TRBJ1-1
CDR3: CASSLGWAGMDTEAFF

V: TRBV7-2
length: 14
J: TRBJ1-1
CDR3: CASSMTGANTEAFF

V: TRBV5-1
length: 14
J: TRBJ2-5
CDR3: CASSLEAVQETQYF

V: TRBV5-1
length: 14
J: TRBJ2-1
CDR3: CASSQGGVHNEQFF

V: TRBV11-2
length: 14
J: TRBJ2-1
CDR3: CASSLVTGDNEQFF

V: TRBV4-1
length: 18
J: TRBJ1-1
CDR3: CASSQARQGRLGNTEAFF

V: TRBV4-1
length: 12
J: TRBJ1-5
CDR3: CASSQDGQDQHF

V: TRBV29-1
length: 13
J: TRBJ2-1
CDR3: CTSSGGSRNEQFF

V: TRBV14
length: 14
J: TRBJ2-7
CDR3: CASSQEHGLDLQYF